One and the same sample provided the 32 T cell receptor beta chains below, sequenced in a study of beta chain features in type 1 diabetes. Findings and limits, study-wide: Within each of all four CD4+ subsets, Type 1 diabetes patients had TCRB CDR3s that were moderately but significantly shorter.

TCRB transcripts that were expressed got sequenced, as all of the isolated RNA had been reverse transcribed. Sequencing was performed with immunoSEQ multiplex PCR; in TCRdb, only in-frame clones are kept and a portion is missing. The sample includes some 240,000 clones, approximately 16% seen only once; the top ten take about 0.085%. No antigen has been identified for these receptors. Sequenced: naive CD4+ T cells from blood. These receptors were taken from a man aged 25-40 years with type 1 diabetes.

V usage is TRBV2 and J usage is TRBJ1-1; no definite D call. The CDR3 consists of 12 residues. Germline assignment: CDR1 SNHLY and CDR2 FYNNEI. V was pared by 5 bases and J by 4 bases, with 8 bases between. The CDR3 DNA sequence: TGTGCCAGCAGTACCCGTTTCACTGAAGCTTTCTTT. Translating it yields CASSTRFTEAFF.

In this sample, this clone turned up a few times. The chain uses TRBV29-1 and TRBJ2-7; D ambiguous. Germline loops: CDR1 SQVTM, CDR2 ANQGSEA. V lost 4 bases to trimming and J lost 0 bases, with 16 bases between them. There are 15 residues in the CDR3. CDR3 DNA sequence: TGCAGCGTTGTGATCTGGGCGTCGAGCTCCTACGAGCAGTACTTC. It is translated as CSVVIWASSSYEQYF.

This clone has more than one count but fewer than ten. The J gene is TRBJ2-5, the V gene TRBV7-3; 10 bases are shared with TRBD2. Germline CDR1 SGHTA, CDR2 FQGTGA. The J segment lost 4 bases and the V segment lost 5 bases, leaving 10 bases of the junction unmatched. CDR3 length: 16 residues. The chain's CDR3 is CASSVDLAGGAETQYF. The CDR3 bases are TGTGCCAGCAGCGTCGATTTAGCGGGAGGAGCAGAGACCCAGTACTTC.

Details on this clone: Within the sample, other DNA sequences also encode this same CDR3. The chain carries TRBV7-9 and TRBJ2-7, with D possibly matching TRBD2 (6 bases). The CDR3 totals 14 residues. V lost 5 bases, J lost 4 bases, and 15 bases lay in between. Germline values: CDR1 SEHNR, CDR2 FQNEAQ (reference sequence). Written as DNA, the CDR3 is TGTGCCAGCAGCCCGGAGGAGGGGTGGTACGAGCAGTACTTC. Amino acid sequence: CASSPEEGWYEQYF.

The J gene is TRBJ2-2, the V gene TRBV7-2; D is perhaps TRBD2 (6 bases). Germline CDR1 and CDR2: SGHTA and FQGNSA. Trimming shortened V by 3 bases and J by 4 bases, and 15 bases separated the two germline ends. This CDR3 spans 16 amino acids. For the CDR3, the DNA is TGTGCCAGCAGCTTCGGGACGGGAGTGATCACCGGGGAGCTGTTTTTT. Residues: CASSFGTGVITGELFF.

This clone was seen a few times. The chain joins TRBV14 to TRBJ2-5; unclear D gene. The CDR3 extends over 13 amino acids. CDR1 SGHDN and CDR2 FVKESK come from the germline V gene. V lost 1 base and J lost 5, with 8 bases in between. CDR3 loop: CASSQGSRETQYF. CDR3 bases: TGTGCCAGCAGCCAAGGCAGCCGGGAGACCCAGTACTTC.

In its sample, this clone was seen a few times. The chain couples TRBV5-6 to TRBJ2-7; D is perhaps TRBD2 (6 bases). The V and J ends lost 3 bases and 3 bases respectively, with 19 bases between them. Looked up from germline, CDR1 is SGHDT and CDR2 is YYEEEE. CDR3 length: 16 residues. This chain's CDR3 is CASSWQGSSGYYEQYF. The CDR3 DNA is TGTGCCAGCAGCTGGCAGGGTTCCAGCGGGTACTACGAGCAGTACTTC.

This clone was seen more than once but under ten times. The V gene is TRBV2, the J gene TRBJ2-1, with D hard to call. This CDR3 region has 11 residues. The V end was cut by 7 bases, the J end by 4 bases, with 5 bases between. Germline V gives CDR1 SNHLY, CDR2 FYNNEI. The DNA of the CDR3 is TGTGCCAGCAAAGGGTACAATGAGCAGTTCTTC. Translation: CASKGYNEQFF.

A few counts support this clone. This chain's CDR3 is CASSQDRTWDVSYNEQFF. Written as DNA, the CDR3 is TGCGCCAGCAGCCAAGATCGGACGTGGGACGTCTCCTACAATGAGCAGTTCTTC. The chain combines TRBV4-1 with TRBJ2-1, with D perhaps TRBD1 or TRBD2 (5 bases each). The germline V and J ends were trimmed by 0 bases and 0 bases, with 15 bases remaining between them. CDR1 and CDR2 (germline): MGHRA, YSYEKL. The CDR3 is 18 amino acids.

This clone was counted a few times. This chain links TRBV27 with TRBJ1-5, with a tentative D call TRBD1 (5 bases). The length of the CDR3 is 14 residues. Germline V gives CDR1 MNHEY, CDR2 SMNVEV (reference sequence). Trimming took 3 bases from V and 7 from J, leaving 13 bases between them. The CDR3 DNA follows: TGTGCCAGCAGTTTGCAGGAGCCAGGGCAGCCCCAGCATTTT. Its translation is CASSLQEPGQPQHF.

This clone showed up just a few times. The chain couples TRBV25-1 to TRBJ2-7; the match to TRBD2 covers 11 bases. The CDR3 extends over 13 amino acids. Trimming removed 8 bases from V and 7 bases from J; junction bases left unmatched: 7. The V gene's germline CDR1 is MGHDK and CDR2 SYGVNS. The CDR3 nucleotides are TGTGCCAGCGGATTAGCGGGAGGGCCGGAGCAGTACTTC. Its protein product is CASGLAGGPEQYF.

The gene calls are TRBV30 and TRBJ2-1; 8 nucleotides match TRBD2. The CDR3 extends over 15 amino acids. Germline trimming cut 2 bases from V and 8 bases from J; bases unmatched to any gene: 11. The germline V gene has CDR1 GTSNPN and CDR2 SVGIG (reference sequence). The CDR3 bases are TGTGCCTGGAGTTCGCTCGGACTAGCAGGCGATGAGCAGTTCTTC. It specifies CAWSSLGLAGDEQFF.

The J gene is TRBJ2-7, the V gene TRBV6-6, with TRBD2 matching over 8 bases. The CDR3 length is 15 residues. CDR1 is MNHNY, CDR2 SVGAGI, per germline (reference sequence). V dropped 2 bases and J dropped 2; count of bases not matched to a gene: 5. The CDR3, as DNA: TGTGCCAGCAGTTACGAGATAGCGGGAACCTACGAGCAGTACTTC. It translates to CASSYEIAGTYEQYF.

In DNA form, the CDR3 reads TGTGCCAGCAGCCCCGACGGGGAGTTCAATGAGCAGTTCTTC. Its translation is CASSPDGEFNEQFF. The chain employs TRBV7-2 and TRBJ2-1, with D possibly TRBD2 on 5 matching bases. The V end was cut by 5 bases, the J end by 6 bases, with 14 bases between. The CDR3 extends over 14 amino acids. Per the germline V gene, CDR1 is SGHTA and CDR2 is FQGNSA.

This rearrangement joins TRBV29-1 to TRBJ2-2; no definite D call. In germline, CDR1 is SQVTM, CDR2 ANQGSEA. V lost 7 bases and J lost 2, with 8 bases in between. The CDR3 is 12 residues long. The CDR3 DNA sequence: TGCAGCGCCTTCCTAAACACCGGGGAGCTGTTTTTT. It encodes CSAFLNTGELFF.

The genes are TRBV29-1 and TRBJ2-5; no definite D call. Trimming pared 6 bases from V and 2 bases from J, leaving 10 bases between. The CDR3 length is 12 residues. CDR1 is SQVTM, CDR2 ANQGSEA, per germline. The CDR3 region is CSVPPGQETQYF. In DNA, the CDR3 is TGCAGCGTACCGCCCGGGCAAGAGACCCAGTACTTC.

The rearrangement joins TRBV4-2 to TRBJ1-2; D call uncertain. Per germline, CDR1 LGHNA and CDR2 YNFKEQ. Trimming cost V 4 bases and J 4 bases, with 16 bases left between them. This CDR3 is 15 amino acids long. The chain's CDR3 is CASSLDGLDSYGYTF. In nucleotides, the CDR3 is TGTGCCAGCAGCCTCGACGGCCTGGACTCCTATGGCTACACCTTC.

This clone has just a few counts. The genes are TRBV2 and TRBJ2-1, with TRBD2 as a possible D gene (7 bases). V was shortened by 8 bases and J by 4 bases, with 9 bases between the two germline ends. The CDR3 is made up of 12 amino acids. The germline gives CDR1 SNHLY, CDR2 FYNNEI. This chain's CDR3 is CASGRGYNEQFF. CDR3 nucleotides: TGTGCCAGCGGGAGGGGGTACAATGAGCAGTTCTTC.

The genes are TRBV2 and TRBJ2-3; TRBD2 matches 7 bases. Germline CDR1 and CDR2: SNHLY and FYNNEI. The CDR3 spans 14 residues. The V segment lost 11 bases and the J segment 5 bases; nucleotides outside the gene matches: 13. CDR3 bases: TGTGCCTTCGACGGAAGCGGGACCGGAGATACGCAGTATTTT. This gives the protein CAFDGSGTGDTQYF.

This clone was observed a few times. The chain uses TRBV6-6 and TRBJ2-5; tentative D call: TRBD2 (5 bases). CDR1 is MNHNY, CDR2 SVGAGI, per germline (reference sequence). Trimming removed 5 bases from V and 5 bases from J, with 12 bases in between. CDR3 length: 13 amino acids. CDR3 amino acids: CASSVEGRETQYF. In DNA, the CDR3 is TGTGCCAGCAGTGTCGAGGGCCGCGAGACCCAGTACTTC.

This clone was counted a single time. This CDR3 reads CSVGGVRDTQYF. The CDR3 region has the DNA TGCAGCGTTGGGGGGGTTAGAGATACGCAGTATTTT. V gene TRBV29-1 combines with J gene TRBJ2-3; D possibly corresponds to TRBD2 (6 bases). Trimming took 4 bases from V and 5 from J, leaving 10 bases between them. Germline V gene data show CDR1 as SQVTM and CDR2 as ANQGSEA. The CDR3 spans 12 residues.

The rearrangement uses TRBV5-4 and TRBJ2-1; the match to TRBD1 covers 7 bases. Germline trimming cut 3 bases from V and 0 bases from J; bases unmatched to any gene: 6. Germline V lookup: CDR1 SGHNT, CDR2 YYREEE (reference sequence). CDR3 size: 16 residues. The CDR3 region is CASSSRTGFSYNEQFF. CDR3 nucleotides: TGTGCCAGCAGCTCAAGGACAGGATTCTCCTACAATGAGCAGTTCTTC. Looking up the rest from reference TRBV5-4 and TRBJ2-1 gives the full variable domain: ETGVTQSPTHLIKTRGQQVTLRCSSQSGHNTVSWYQQALGQGPQFIFQYYREEENGRGNFPPRFSGLQFPNYSSELNVNALELDDSALYLCASSSRTGFSYNEQFFGPGTRLTVL.

This clone was found a few times. The chain employs TRBV4-3 and TRBJ1-2, with D unclear. Trimming removed 0 bases at V and 7 bases at J, with 15 bases between. The CDR3 is 15 residues long. Germline values: CDR1 LGHNA, CDR2 YSLEER. The CDR3: CASSQESTYLGGYTF. For the CDR3, the DNA is TGCGCCAGCAGCCAAGAAAGTACGTACCTGGGTGGCTACACCTTC.

This chain uses TRBV6-5 with TRBJ2-5; 7 nucleotides line up with TRBD2. Per the germline V gene, CDR1 is MNHEY and CDR2 is SVGAGI. V gave up 5 bases and J gave up 5 bases; unmatched junction bases: 8. CDR3 length: 14 amino acids. This CDR3 reads CASSRYDGRETQYF. As DNA, the CDR3 is TGTGCCAGCAGTCGCTACGACGGGAGGGAGACCCAGTACTTC.

The table lists this clone with a few counts. The chain employs TRBV7-2 and TRBJ2-7, with TRBD2 identical over 13 bases. The trim removed 5 bases at V and 3 bases at J, leaving 7 bases unmatched. Germline lookup yields CDR1 SGHTA and CDR2 FQGNSA. The CDR3 sequence is 16 residues long. This chain's CDR3 is CASSAWTSGSFYEQYF. The CDR3 nucleotides read TGTGCCAGCAGCGCGTGGACTAGCGGGAGTTTCTACGAGCAGTACTTC.

This clone has only a few counts. V and J are TRBV7-2 and TRBJ2-3; 8 bases match TRBD1. Trimming removed 5 bases from V and 3 bases from J; junction bases left unmatched: 7. In germline, CDR1 is SGHTA, CDR2 FQGNSA. The CDR3 length is 15 residues. In DNA, the CDR3 is TGTGCCAGCAGCCCAGGGGGCGTAAGGACAGATACGCAGTATTTT. It yields the protein CASSPGGVRTDTQYF.

V is TRBV5-4 and J is TRBJ2-5, with no clear D. Trimming took off 0 bases at V and 5 bases at J, with 8 bases between the two ends. The CDR3 loop spans 13 amino acids. The germline V gene encodes CDR1 SGHNT and CDR2 YYREEE (reference sequence). CDR3 DNA: TGTGCCAGCAGCTTGGTCGTTGGGGAGACCCAGTACTTC. Translation gives CASSLVVGETQYF.

This clone was observed a few times. V gene TRBV29-1 combines with J gene TRBJ2-5; 9 nucleotides line up with TRBD1. Germline V gene data show CDR1 as SQVTM and CDR2 as ANQGSEA. Unmatched junction bases numbered 5, after V lost 7 bases and J lost 5 bases. There are 12 residues in the CDR3. The CDR3 bases are TGCAGCGCAAACAGGGGGCCGGAGACCCAGTACTTC. The encoded protein is CSANRGPETQYF. Complete variable domain (other parts from reference TRBV29-1 and TRBJ2-5): SAVISQKPSRDICQRGTSLTIQCQVDSQVTMMFWYRQQPGQSLTLIATANQGSEATYESGFVIDKFPISRPNLTFSTLTVSNMSPEDSSIYLCSANRGPETQYFGPGTRLLVL.

V usage is TRBV29-1 and J usage is TRBJ1-2; D gene ambiguous. The CDR3 has 11 residues. V gave up 3 bases and J gave up 4 bases, with 6 bases separating them. In germline, CDR1 is SQVTM, CDR2 ANQGSEA. The CDR3 coding sequence is TGCAGCGTTGATGCAGTCTATGGCTACACCTTC. It translates to CSVDAVYGYTF.

The chain joins TRBV4-1 to TRBJ2-7; 7 bases are a match to TRBD1. CDR1 MGHRA and CDR2 YSYEKL come from the germline V gene. V dropped 3 bases and J dropped 2; count of bases not matched to a gene: 4. CDR3 length: 14 amino acids. CDR3: CASSQQGTAYEQYF. The CDR3 nucleotides are TGCGCCAGCAGCCAGCAGGGGACAGCCTACGAGCAGTACTTC.

The J gene is TRBJ2-5, the V gene TRBV25-1; possible D gene TRBD2, 5 bases. This CDR3 region has 16 residues. In germline, CDR1 is MGHDK, CDR2 SYGVNS. The ends were cut back, 10 bases at V and 2 bases at J, with 23 bases in the middle. DNA of the CDR3: TGTGCCACCTCTACCTTACTAGGCGCAAAGCAAGAGACCCAGTACTTC. Amino acid sequence: CATSTLLGAKQETQYF.

V gene TRBV7-9 combines with J gene TRBJ1-5; D uncertain. The germline CDR1 and CDR2 sequences are SEHNR and FQNEAQ (reference sequence). The V end was cut by 6 bases, the J end by 8 bases, with 14 bases between. CDR3 length equals 13 residues. The DNA of the CDR3 is TGTGCCAGCAGAAGGTCCGAGGAGGAGCCCCAGCATTTT. Amino acids: CASRRSEEEPQHF. Looking up the rest from reference TRBV7-9 and TRBJ1-5 gives the full variable domain: DTGVSQNPRHKITKRGQNVTFRCDPISEHNRLYWYRQTLGQGPEFLTYFQNEAQLEKSRLLSDRFSAERPKGSFSTLEIQRTEQGDSAMYLCASRRSEEEPQHFGDGTRLSIL.